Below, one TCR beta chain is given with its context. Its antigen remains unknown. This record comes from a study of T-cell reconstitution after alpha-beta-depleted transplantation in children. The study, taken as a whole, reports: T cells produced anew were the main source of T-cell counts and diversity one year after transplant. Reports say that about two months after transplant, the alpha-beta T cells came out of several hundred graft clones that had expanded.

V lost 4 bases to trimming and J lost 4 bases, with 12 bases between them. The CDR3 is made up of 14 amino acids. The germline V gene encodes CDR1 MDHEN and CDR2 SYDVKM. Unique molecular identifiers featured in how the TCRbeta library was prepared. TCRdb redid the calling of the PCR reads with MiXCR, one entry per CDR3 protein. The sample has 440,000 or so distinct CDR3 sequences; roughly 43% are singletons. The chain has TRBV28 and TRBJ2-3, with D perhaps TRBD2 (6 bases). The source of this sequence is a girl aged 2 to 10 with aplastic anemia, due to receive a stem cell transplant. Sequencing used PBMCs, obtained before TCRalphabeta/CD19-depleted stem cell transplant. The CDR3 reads CASSWGGGSDTQYF. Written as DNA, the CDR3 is TGTGCCAGCAGTTGGGGAGGAGGCTCAGATACGCAGTATTTT.